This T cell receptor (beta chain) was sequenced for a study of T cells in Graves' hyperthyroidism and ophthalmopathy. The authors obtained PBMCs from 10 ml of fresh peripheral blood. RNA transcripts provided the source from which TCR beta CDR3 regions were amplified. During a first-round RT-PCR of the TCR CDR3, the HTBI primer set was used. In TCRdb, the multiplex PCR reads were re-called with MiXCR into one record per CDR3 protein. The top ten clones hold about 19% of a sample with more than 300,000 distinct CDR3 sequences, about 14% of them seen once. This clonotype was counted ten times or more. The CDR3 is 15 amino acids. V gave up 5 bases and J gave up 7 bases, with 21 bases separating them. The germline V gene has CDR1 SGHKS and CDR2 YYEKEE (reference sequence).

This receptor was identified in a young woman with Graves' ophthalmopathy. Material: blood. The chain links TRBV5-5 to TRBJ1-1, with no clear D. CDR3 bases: TGTGCCAGCAGACCCGACCCCGACCCTCCCCTTGAAGCTTTCTTT. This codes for CASRPDPDPPLEAFF.